The rows below give T cell receptor beta chains drawn from one sample of a study of shared clonotypes between healthy human individuals. Profiled with immunoSEQ multiplex PCR; TCRdb holds only in-frame clones, not every one. The data show roughly 380,000 clones, 90% to 97% seen once. The sequenced material came from memory CD8+ T cells sorted from blood. The receptors were sampled from a man between 25 and 39 years old in good health. CDR3s include the opening cysteine and the closing phenylalanine or tryptophan. The order of the fields is J gene, D gene, V gene, CDR3 protein, CDR3 DNA. D genes are given only for firm matches.

>TRBJ2-1|TRBD2|TRBV10-2
CASRTSGSNEQFF
TGCGCCAGCAGGACTAGCGGGAGCAATGAGCAGTTCTTC
>TRBJ1-2|NA|TRBV7-4
CASSLDGGPNYGYTF
TGTGCCAGCAGCTTAGATGGGGGGCCTAACTATGGCTACACCTTC
>TRBJ2-1|TRBD2|TRBV6-5
CASRMTSGNFIEQFF
TGTGCCAGCAGAATGACTAGCGGGAATTTTATTGAGCAGTTCTTC
>TRBJ2-1|NA|TRBV5-1
CASSLNSGSGWSYNEQFF
TGCGCCAGCAGCTTGAATTCGGGTTCCGGGTGGTCCTACAATGAGCAGTTCTTC
>TRBJ2-6|NA|TRBV5-1
CASSLYGPEAGANVLTF
TGCGCCAGCAGCTTGTACGGGCCTGAAGCTGGGGCCAACGTCCTGACTTTC
>TRBJ2-5|TRBD2|TRBV28
CASSLGLAGKETQYF
TGTGCCAGCAGTTTAGGGCTAGCGGGAAAAGAGACCCAGTACTTC
>TRBJ1-2|TRBD1|TRBV5-1
CASSLGTGVNYGYTF
TGCGCCAGCAGCCTAGGGACAGGGGTGAACTATGGCTACACCTTC
>TRBJ1-2|TRBD1|TRBV2
CASTWDRVGGGYTF
TGTGCCAGCACCTGGGACAGGGTTGGAGGGGGCTACACCTTC
>TRBJ2-7|TRBD2|TRBV27
CASSWGGRYEQYF
TGTGCCAGCAGTTGGGGAGGGCGGTACGAGCAGTACTTC
>TRBJ2-1|TRBD2|TRBV10-2
CASRVGTSVSEQFF
TGCGCCAGCAGAGTCGGGACTAGTGTCTCTGAGCAGTTCTTC
>TRBJ2-1|TRBD2|TRBV29-1
CSVAGDYYNEQFF
TGCAGCGTAGCGGGGGACTACTACAATGAGCAGTTCTTC
>TRBJ2-5|TRBD2|TRBV2
CASSPGLAWRQETQYF
TGTGCCAGCAGTCCGGGACTAGCGTGGAGACAAGAGACCCAGTACTTC
>TRBJ2-7|NA|TRBV29-1
CSVIITYEQYF
TGCAGCGTTATCATCACCTACGAGCAGTACTTC
>TRBJ2-5|TRBD2|TRBV28
CASTQAGVNPETQYF
TGTGCCAGCACACAGGCGGGAGTTAATCCTGAGACCCAGTACTTC
>TRBJ1-2|NA|TRBV4-2
CASSQPGPGTYGYTF
TGTGCCAGCAGCCAACCCGGACCGGGGACCTATGGCTACACCTTC
>TRBJ1-2|NA|TRBV4-1
CASSQDSVPYGYTF
TGCGCCAGCAGCCAAGATTCAGTCCCCTATGGCTACACCTTC
>TRBJ2-1|NA|TRBV7-9
CASSLGREQFF
TGTGCCAGCAGCTTGGGTAGAGAGCAGTTCTTC
>TRBJ2-1|TRBD2|TRBV7-2
CASSLAGLAGSRGSYNEQFF
TGTGCCAGCAGCTTAGCGGGACTAGCGGGAAGCAGGGGCTCCTACAATGAGCAGTTCTTC
>TRBJ2-7|NA|TRBV30
CAWGAVRGGGEEQYF
TGTGCCTGGGGGGCTGTTAGGGGTGGAGGGGAAGAGCAGTACTTC